The subject of this entry is one T cell receptor beta chain. The antigen remains unidentified. Per germline, CDR1 SQVTM and CDR2 ANQGSEA. Trimming took 0 bases from V and 3 from J, leaving 8 bases between them. The length of the CDR3 is 13 residues. For TCRbeta, the library was prepared with unique molecular identifiers. TCRdb fed the PCR reads into MiXCR, producing one record per CDR3 protein. The sample has about 90,000 distinct CDR3 sequences; around a sixth are singletons. The data are from a study of T-cell reconstitution after alpha-beta-depleted transplantation in children. Study outcomes and limitations: In patients about two months after transplant, alpha-beta T cells reportedly arose from several hundred expanded graft clones. TCRbeta diversity was high at day 60 in some patients (a result of surviving recipient T cells and thymic progenitors). From newly produced T cells came most of the T-cell counts and diversity one year after transplant.

The sequence came from a male patient aged 2-10 years who had a stem cell transplant for acute lymphoblastic leukemia, so the T cells may come from the graft donor. The chain joins TRBV29-1 to TRBJ1-2; the D is unclear. The specimen comprised PBMCs, mostly from graft donor cells, sampled 180 days after TCRalphabeta/CD19-depleted stem cell transplant. The CDR3 is CSVEEGSYYGYTF. CDR3 bases: TGCAGCGTTGAAGAGGGCAGCTACTATGGCTACACCTTC.